Included here is one T cell receptor beta chain sequence, with context. The donors were members of the roughly 130-subject validation cohort (separate from the approximately 670-subject first cohort). This sample was taken from a study of cytomegalovirus exposure and HLA in healthy donors. Looking at the study overall: A subsequent analysis reported that the roughly 120 validation repertoires were produced on the same platform that had also been used for the 600 to 800 first-cohort repertoires.

Germline V gives CDR1 SGHRS, CDR2 YFSETQ. The CDR3 is made up of 12 amino acids. Trimming left V 3 bases short and J 4 bases short, with 8 bases between. TCRdb's table, derived via immunoSEQ multiplex PCR, lists solely in-frame clones and lacks some. This sample has around 200,000 clones, with about 86% found just once. The sequence was collected from a woman younger than 35 in good health and CMV-seronegative. The sequencing input was PBMCs. J is TRBJ2-7 and V is TRBV5-1; TRBD2 might be the D (5 bases). This CDR3 is CASSSTGYEQYF. The DNA for the CDR3 is TGCGCCAGCAGCTCGACGGGATACGAGCAGTACTTC.